The present T cell receptor (beta chain) was sequenced within a study of blood T cell repertoires in COVID-19. About the study: COVID-19 samples, acute and convalescent, were from the United States, Italy and Spain.

The J segment lost 5 bases and the V segment lost 4 bases, leaving 11 bases of the junction unmatched. CDR3 size: 16 residues. Per germline, CDR1 SGDLS and CDR2 YYNGEE. In the authors' workflow: Amplification from reference gene primers served as the basis for estimated nucleated cell counts. Clones were read by immunoSEQ multiplex PCR, and TCRdb kept only the in-frame ones, dropping some. Clone size and the V and J calls come from that table; the DNA yielded D and trimming. The repertoire has 70,000 to 95,000 clones, roughly 83% of them found once; the top ten carry roughly 25%. This TCR was sampled from a human donor in a cohort sampled during active COVID-19. The V and J genes are TRBV9 and TRBJ1-4, with 7 bases lining up with TRBD1. Specimen: peripheral blood. As DNA, the CDR3 is TGTGCCAGCAGCACGACCGTAGCAGGGGGAAATGAAAAACTGTTTTTT. It yields the protein CASSTTVAGGNEKLFF.